The 28 T cell receptor beta chains in this list originate from one sample, sequenced in a study of shared clonotypes between healthy human individuals. The table came from immunoSEQ multiplex PCR; TCRdb's copy has only in-frame clones and leaves some out. This repertoire shows fewer than 850,000 clones, approximately 75% found once; its top ten account for under 2%. Sequencing was done on a sample of memory CD4+ T cells sorted from blood. Stated subset: CD45RA-negative fraction. The receptors derive from a woman aged 30 to 39 in good health.

The chain couples TRBV7-2 to TRBJ2-7; 7 nucleotides match TRBD2. The trim removed 2 bases at V and 6 bases at J, leaving 10 bases unmatched. CDR3 size: 15 residues. The germline V gene has CDR1 SGHTA and CDR2 FQGNSA. CDR3 sequence (DNA): TGTGCCAGCAGCTTAACGGGAGGTAGAAGGGCCGAGCAGTACTTC. Translating gives CASSLTGGRRAEQYF.

V and J are TRBV6-5 and TRBJ1-2; D might be TRBD1 (6 bases). Per germline, CDR1 MNHEY and CDR2 SVGAGI. The V gene lost 4 bases and the J gene lost 4 bases, with 10 bases spanning the gap. This CDR3 contains 13 residues. The CDR3 sequence is CASSSIGGYGYTF. As DNA, the CDR3 is TGTGCCAGCAGTTCTATAGGGGGCTATGGCTACACCTTC.

The chain employs TRBV7-8 and TRBJ2-5; 9 bases agree with TRBD1. The V segment lost 6 bases and the J segment 5 bases; nucleotides outside the gene matches: 7. CDR1 is SGHVS and CDR2 is FQNEAQ in the germline V gene. The CDR3 consists of 14 residues. This CDR3 is CASRYNRGPETQYF. CDR3 DNA: TGTGCCAGCAGATACAACAGGGGGCCGGAGACCCAGTACTTC.

V gene TRBV10-1 combines with J gene TRBJ2-7; D unclear. CDR1 is WNHNN and CDR2 is SYGVQD in the germline V gene (reference sequence). The CDR3 runs 15 residues. With 4 bases removed from V and 0 bases from J, the gap between germline ends came to 13 bases. DNA for the CDR3: TGCGCCAGCAGTGCCCACGGGTCGAGCTCCTACGAGCAGTACTTC. It translates to CASSAHGSSSYEQYF.

This clone has a count of ten or more. This sequence joins TRBV5-1 and TRBJ2-2; the D is unclear. Germline loops: CDR1 SGHRS, CDR2 YFSETQ. Trimming pared 2 bases from V and 5 bases from J, leaving 13 bases between. CDR3 size: 15 residues. The CDR3 sequence is CASSLGNSMTGELFF. The CDR3 nucleotides read TGCGCCAGCAGCTTAGGTAATAGCATGACCGGGGAGCTGTTTTTT.

Of note for this clone: A far more abundant clone sits one base away, making this likely a read error. The sample holds other DNA sequences that translate to the same CDR3. The chain recombines TRBV28 with TRBJ1-5; D perhaps matches TRBD1 (6 bases). The CDR3 length is 12 residues. Germline V lookup: CDR1 MDHEN, CDR2 SYDVKM. Trimming left V 5 bases short and J 4 bases short, with 6 bases between. CDR3 DNA sequence: TGTGCCAGCAGTAGGGGGAATCAGCCCCAGCATTTT. Encoded protein: CASSRGNQPQHF.

V usage is TRBV7-3 and J usage is TRBJ2-2; D gene unclear. This CDR3 region has 16 residues. Germline values: CDR1 SGHTA, CDR2 FQGTGA. Trimming took off 2 bases at V and 4 bases at J, with 14 bases between the two ends. The CDR3, as DNA: TGTGCCAGCAGCTTATCCAGCACTGTGCGCACCGGGGAGCTGTTTTTT. It codes for CASSLSSTVRTGELFF.

The rearrangement uses TRBV2 and TRBJ2-6; no definite D call. The ends were cut back, 6 bases at V and 3 bases at J, with 6 bases in the middle. The V gene's germline CDR1 is SNHLY and CDR2 FYNNEI. The CDR3 length is 13 residues. The CDR3 spells CASRTNGANVLTF. CDR3 DNA: TGTGCCAGCAGGACAAATGGGGCCAACGTCCTGACTTTC.

V gene TRBV5-1 combines with J gene TRBJ2-3; the match to TRBD2 covers 13 bases. This CDR3 region has 17 residues. The J segment lost 5 bases and the V segment lost 4 bases, leaving 10 bases of the junction unmatched. Germline V gene lookup returns CDR1 SGHRS and CDR2 YFSETQ. CDR3 loop: CASSPRTSGSVQDTQYF. The CDR3 DNA reads TGCGCCAGCAGCCCCAGGACTAGCGGGAGCGTTCAAGATACGCAGTATTTT.

V gene TRBV5-1 combines with J gene TRBJ1-5; TRBD1 aligns across 8 bases. CDR3 length: 16 amino acids. Germline CDR1 SGHRS, CDR2 YFSETQ. V lost 3 bases and J lost 3; bases outside the gene matches: 8. The CDR3 coding sequence is TGCGCCAGCAGCTATGACGGGACAGGAAACAATCAGCCCCAGCATTTT. This translates into CASSYDGTGNNQPQHF.

J is TRBJ1-1 and V is TRBV5-1, with 8 bases matching TRBD1. CDR1 and CDR2 (germline): SGHRS, YFSETQ. V shed 3 bases and J 5 bases; nucleotides not matched to a gene: 6. The length of the CDR3 is 14 residues. CDR3 sequence (DNA): TGCGCCAGCAGCTGGGGACAGGAGGGGACTGAAGCTTTCTTT. Translating it yields CASSWGQEGTEAFF. The full variable domain, rest sourced from reference TRBV5-1 and TRBJ1-1, is KAGVTQTPRYLIKTRGQQVTLSCSPISGHRSVSWYQQTPGQGLQFLFEYFSETQRNKGNFPGRFSGRQFSNSRSEMNVSTLELGDSALYLCASSWGQEGTEAFFGQGTRLTVV.

This chain uses TRBV2 with TRBJ2-7, with D possibly matching TRBD2 (6 bases). The V end was cut by 6 bases, the J end by 3 bases, with 12 bases between. The CDR3 extends over 13 amino acids. The germline V gene has CDR1 SNHLY and CDR2 FYNNEI. The CDR3 bases are TGTGCCAGCAGCGAGGGACTTATCTACGAGCAGTACTTC. Translating gives CASSEGLIYEQYF.

Notes on this clone: Distinct nucleotide sequences in the sample also encode this CDR3. V usage is TRBV28 and J usage is TRBJ2-7; 12 nucleotides line up with TRBD2. The germline V gene has CDR1 MDHEN and CDR2 SYDVKM. This CDR3 has 15 residues. V shed 3 bases and J 0 bases; nucleotides not matched to a gene: 0. CDR3 protein: CASSLTSGSSYEQYF. The DNA of the CDR3 is TGTGCCAGCAGTTTGACTAGCGGGAGCTCCTACGAGCAGTACTTC.

The chain uses TRBV6-4 and TRBJ2-3; 9 nucleotides agree with TRBD2. CDR3 length: 15 residues. V shed 4 bases and J 4 bases; nucleotides not matched to a gene: 6. The germline gives CDR1 MRHNA, CDR2 SNTAGT. The CDR3 nucleotides are TGTGCCAGCAGTGTAACCCTAGCGGGATCAGATACGCAGTATTTT. Translating it yields CASSVTLAGSDTQYF.

The chain couples TRBV2 to TRBJ1-2; D is ambiguous. V lost 7 bases and J 5 bases, leaving 11 bases between the germline ends. The CDR3 is 12 residues long. The V gene's germline CDR1 is SNHLY and CDR2 FYNNEI. The CDR3 is CASTYGGYGYTF. The CDR3 region has the DNA TGTGCCAGCACCTATGGCGGATATGGCTACACCTTC.

V is TRBV30 and J is TRBJ2-5; possibly TRBD1 for D (5 bases). Germline V gives CDR1 GTSNPN, CDR2 SVGIG (reference sequence). The V and J ends lost 2 bases and 1 base respectively, with 11 bases between them. The CDR3 is 14 amino acids. DNA of the CDR3: TGTGCCTGGAGTTTCAGGGCCATCCAAGAGACCCAGTACTTC. Translation: CAWSFRAIQETQYF.

This clone was seen a few times. The gene calls are TRBV5-5 and TRBJ2-1; TRBD2 agrees at 13 bases. With V trimmed by 6 bases and J by 7 bases, 7 bases remained unmatched. CDR1 is SGHKS and CDR2 is YYEKEE in the germline V gene (reference sequence). The CDR3 contains 15 residues. The DNA of the CDR3 is TGTGCCAGCATCCTCGGACTAGCGGGAGAGAATGAGCAGTTCTTC. Residues: CASILGLAGENEQFF.

This clone occurred a few times. The chain uses TRBV6-5 and TRBJ1-1; D is unclear. Germline CDR1 MNHEY, CDR2 SVGAGI. V shed 2 bases and J shed 9 bases, with 10 bases lying between them. CDR3 length equals 12 residues. The CDR3 coding sequence is TGTGCCAGCAGTTACGACCGAACCAAAGCTTTCTTT. This gives the protein CASSYDRTKAFF.

This clone is a singleton in its sample. The rearrangement links TRBV15 to TRBJ2-6; tentative D call: TRBD2 (6 bases). CDR3 length: 16 residues. Germline-derived CDR1 and CDR2 are LNHNV and YYDKDF (reference sequence). V was clipped by 8 bases and J by 1 base, with 15 bases between them. CDR3 DNA: TGTGCCACCGCGAACGGGGGACGGTCTGGGGCCAACGTCCTGACTTTC. This codes for CATANGGRSGANVLTF.

The rearrangement links TRBV14 to TRBJ2-7, with D maybe TRBD1 (6 bases). Trimming cost V 4 bases and J 1 base, with 14 bases left between them. The germline V gene encodes CDR1 SGHDN and CDR2 FVKESK. The CDR3 is made up of 15 amino acids. The CDR3 sequence: CASSPKQGPSYEQYF. The DNA for the CDR3 is TGTGCCAGCAGCCCCAAACAGGGCCCATCCTACGAGCAGTACTTC.

The chain has TRBV7-3 and TRBJ2-5; possible D gene TRBD2, 5 bases. The CDR3 spans 15 residues. Germline V lookup: CDR1 SGHTA, CDR2 FQGTGA. V shed 5 bases and J shed 5 bases, with 18 bases lying between them. This chain's CDR3 is CASSHQSGNGETQYF. CDR3 nucleotide sequence: TGTGCCAGCAGCCATCAATCCGGGAATGGGGAGACCCAGTACTTC.

The J gene is TRBJ2-6, the V gene TRBV5-6; D gene ambiguous. The V gene lost 0 bases and the J gene lost 0 bases, with 7 bases spanning the gap. CDR1 SGHDT and CDR2 YYEEEE come from the germline V gene. The CDR3 has 16 amino acids. The CDR3 nucleotides are TGTGCCAGCAGCTTGGCTTCGTTCTCTGGGGCCAACGTCCTGACTTTC. Its protein product is CASSLASFSGANVLTF.

The sample holds many counts of this clone. The sample contains more than one DNA sequence encoding this CDR3. The V call is TRBV19, the J call TRBJ1-1; D not certain. The CDR3 extends over 14 amino acids. CDR1 is LNHDA, CDR2 SQIVND, per germline (reference sequence). Trimming took off 3 bases at V and 0 bases at J, with 8 bases between the two ends. The CDR3 loop reads CASSIEGMNTEAFF. DNA for the CDR3: TGTGCCAGTAGTATTGAGGGAATGAACACTGAAGCTTTCTTT.

The gene calls are TRBV10-1 and TRBJ1-3; D perhaps matches TRBD1 (5 bases). CDR3 length: 15 residues. Trimming pared 0 bases from V and 1 base from J, leaving 7 bases between. Germline loops: CDR1 WNHNN, CDR2 SYGVQD (reference sequence). DNA of the CDR3: TGCGCCAGCAGTGAGTCGGGACGGTCTGGAAACACCATATATTTT. It translates to CASSESGRSGNTIYF.

This clone was picked up a small number of times. The V gene is TRBV29-1, the J gene TRBJ2-3, with D maybe TRBD1 (6 bases). The germline V gene encodes CDR1 SQVTM and CDR2 ANQGSEA. The CDR3 sequence is 15 residues long. V lost 7 bases and J 6 bases, leaving 23 bases between the germline ends. CDR3 in amino acids: CSALRGTLDTDTQYF. Written as DNA, the CDR3 is TGCAGCGCCCTGAGGGGGACCTTGGATACGGATACGCAGTATTTT.

This clone showed up just a few times. CDR3 bases: TGTGCCAGCAGTTATGGGACTGATGCGGGGCTGCAGTACTTC. It translates to CASSYGTDAGLQYF. The genes are TRBV6-5 and TRBJ2-7, with D possibly TRBD2 on 6 matching bases. CDR1 is MNHEY and CDR2 is SVGAGI in the germline V gene. CDR3 size: 14 residues. Trimming cost V 3 bases and J 9 bases, with 18 bases left between them.

The genes are TRBV5-6 and TRBJ2-5, with 7 nucleotides matching TRBD2. The CDR3 sequence is 13 residues long. Losses at the gene ends were 4 bases for V and 2 bases for J; bases not matched to a gene: 2. The germline V gene encodes CDR1 SGHDT and CDR2 YYEEEE. The CDR3 here is CASSPGLQETQYF. CDR3 nucleotides: TGTGCCAGCAGCCCGGGACTACAAGAGACCCAGTACTTC.

This sequence joins TRBV28 and TRBJ1-5, with D possibly TRBD1 on 5 matching bases. Looked up from germline, CDR1 is MDHEN and CDR2 is SYDVKM. This CDR3 spans 15 amino acids. V was pared by 3 bases and J by 2 bases, with 11 bases between. CDR3 DNA: TGTGCCAGCAGTTTTCCCGGGACCCGCAATCAGCCCCAGCATTTT. Amino acid sequence: CASSFPGTRNQPQHF.